This T cell receptor beta chain was recovered during a study of PD-1 blockade in mismatch repair-deficient tumors. Study overall: Patients had around 12 mismatch repair-deficient cancer types, all previously treated and progressing.

Study-level findings and limits: Tumor-resident clones, often absent from pretreatment blood, expanded after pembrolizumab and then contracted.

CDR3 length: 15 residues. V was cut by 1 base and J by 4 bases, with 14 bases left in between. Germline assignment: CDR1 SGHTA and CDR2 FQGTGA. Clones were sequenced by immunoSEQ multiplex PCR, and TCRdb holds only the in-frame ones, with some missing. This sample yields around 62,000 clones, of which about 72% are seen a single time; approximately 5% belongs to the top ten. TCR sequencing covered a few patients who responded to pembrolizumab. As concerns this clone: Its specificity is unknown.

The sequence was collected from an adult with mismatch repair-deficient cancer. The source material was peripheral blood, sampled 2 weeks after starting pembrolizumab. This chain links TRBV7-3 with TRBJ2-7; D ambiguous. The CDR3 sequence is CASSLSSKRRYEQYF. The CDR3 bases are TGTGCCAGCAGCTTAAGCAGCAAGAGACGGTACGAGCAGTACTTC. The entire variable domain, with the rest obtained from reference TRBV7-3 and TRBJ2-7, is as follows: GAGVSQTPSNKVTEKGKYVELRCDPISGHTALYWYRQSLGQGPEFLIYFQGTGAADDSGLPNDRFFAVRPEGSVSTLKIQRTERGDSAVYLCASSLSSKRRYEQYFGPGTRLTVT.